Below, one TCR beta chain is given with its context. Its specificity is not known. CDR1 and CDR2 from the germline V gene are MNHEY and SVGAGI. CDR3 length: 14 amino acids. The V and J ends lost 1 base and 6 bases respectively, with 11 bases between them. CD45RO negativity and positive selection for CCR7 defined naive CD8 cells, a population that excluded terminally differentiated effector memory CD45RA+ cells. The data are from a study of shared clonotypes between healthy human individuals. Study-wide results and caveats: Sorted-subset sequencing, rarefaction showed, was incomplete despite large depth. Unshared clonotypes carried lower generation probabilities than those common to all four donors.

Deep-level settings were used for running the assay. Template for every sorted-subset replicate PCR totaled roughly 210 ng DNA, approximately 30,000 T cell genomes. Clones were sequenced by immunoSEQ multiplex PCR, and TCRdb holds only the in-frame ones, with some missing. This table holds 2 million to 2.5 million clones, about 95% found once. Sequencing was done on a sample of naive CD8+ T cells sorted from blood. This TCR was sampled from a man aged 18 to 35 in good health. The chain carries TRBV6-5 and TRBJ2-3; D perhaps matches TRBD1 (6 bases). The CDR3 spells CASSYYSGADTQYF. The CDR3 DNA reads TGTGCCAGCAGTTACTATTCAGGGGCTGATACGCAGTATTTT.